The rows below give T cell receptor beta chains drawn from one sample of a study of blood T cell repertoires in COVID-19. TCRdb's table, derived via immunoSEQ multiplex PCR, lists solely in-frame clones and lacks some. The sample lists roughly 200,000 clones, around 85% occurring once. Sequencing was carried out using PBMCs or T cells enriched from blood (not recorded which). The receptor set was obtained from a woman aged 35 to 49 with acute COVID-19. CDR3s include the opening cysteine and the closing phenylalanine or tryptophan. Each record gives: V gene, J gene, CDR3 protein.

TRBV7-2,TRBJ1-5,CASSFTLGGNQPQHF
TRBV27,TRBJ1-4,CASSFNGQGAREKLFF
TRBV7-9,TRBJ2-5,CASSSTQGIQETQYF
TRBV3-1/TRBV3-2,TRBJ1-5,CASSLGQSNQPQHF
TRBV6-5,TRBJ2-7,CASSKPGTGSYEQYF
TRBV7-2,TRBJ2-3,CASSLGQGGRDTQYF
TRBV4-3,TRBJ2-7,CASSQEWTSGFSEQYF
TRBV28,TRBJ2-3,CASSKRGRTDTQYF
TRBV28,TRBJ2-7,CASRFPGTAYEQYF
TRBV20-1,TRBJ2-7,CSASWQGVEQYF
TRBV19,TRBJ2-7,CASSIVLAGDVEQYF
TRBV4-3,TRBJ2-7,CASSQEPVITGGTYEQYF
TRBV28,TRBJ2-3,CASSLSPSGGEYEDTQYF
TRBV7-9,TRBJ2-3,CASSRGGTSTDTQYF
TRBV7-9,TRBJ2-3,CASTLGTRGMGDTQYF
TRBV16,TRBJ2-7,CASSLQGHEQYF
TRBV28,TRBJ2-7,CASSSLFGGNAYEQYF
TRBV28,TRBJ1-4,CASKIPGHTEKLFF
TRBV24-1,TRBJ2-1,CATSAPLAGYNEQFF
TRBV24-1,TRBJ2-5,CATSDIGGETQYF
TRBV5-1,TRBJ2-7,CASSLQRGYEQYF
TRBV28,TRBJ2-3,CASSRGLVTDTQYF
TRBV2,TRBJ2-7,CASNGDRGLREQYF
TRBV3-1/TRBV3-2,TRBJ2-7,CASSRTSGTYEQYF
TRBV2,TRBJ1-3,CASSEVGGVSGNTIYF
TRBV19,TRBJ2-1,CASSAPTGKGVGEQFF
TRBV24-1,TRBJ2-2,CATSGPRGIGTGELFF
TRBV7-3,TRBJ2-3,CASSLKRGLGTDTQYF
TRBV7-9,TRBJ1-6,CASSLVDRGNSPLHF
TRBV12-5,TRBJ2-1,CASGLGTGSDNEQFF
TRBV5-6,TRBJ1-1,CASSWGTGDTEAFF
TRBV2,TRBJ1-2,CASSGQSLYGYTF
TRBV19,TRBJ2-3,CASSIDGTSTDTQYF
TRBV29-1,TRBJ1-3,CSAVRSGNTIYF
TRBV21-1,TRBJ2-1,CASGQDLYNEQFF
TRBV11-3,TRBJ2-7,CASSFRLAGVGNEQYF
TRBV12-3/TRBV12-4,TRBJ2-7,CASSWRGDEQYF
TRBV24-1,TRBJ1-3,CATSRGDTGNTIYF
TRBV13,TRBJ2-6,CASSPSLDRILSGANVLTF
TRBV18,TRBJ2-6,CASSELQGGWANVLTF
TRBV28,TRBJ1-6,CASRPTGFFYNSPLHF
TRBV19,TRBJ1-5,CASSISGFSNQPQHF
TRBV4-3,TRBJ2-1,CASSQDSTGRGQQFF
TRBV30,TRBJ2-1,CAWSGLATYNEQFF
TRBV3-1/TRBV3-2,TRBJ1-1,CASSQGRLGTEAFF
TRBV27,TRBJ2-7,CASSYRATYEQYF
TRBV6-4,TRBJ2-3,CASSEQGMTDTQYF
TRBV2,TRBJ1-1,CASSRQGSSNTEAFF
TRBV28,TRBJ1-5,CASSFARVDQPQHF
TRBV21-1,TRBJ2-2,CASGDRGDETGELFF
TRBV7-9,TRBJ2-2,CASSPTQGGYPGELFF
TRBV6-6,TRBJ1-6,CASSTGGPLHF
TRBV29-1,TRBJ2-7,CSVEIGQANEQYF